These T cell receptor beta chains were read from a single sample in a study of OX40 agonist ivuxolimab in advanced cancers. Produced via immunoSEQ multiplex PCR; TCRdb's table is partial and in-frame only. The sample holds over 15,000 clones, 70% to 85% seen once. The starting material was CD4+ or CD8+ T cells sorted from blood, obtained in a trial of the OX40 agonist ivuxolimab. These receptors were obtained from an adult with an advanced solid tumor such as melanoma, head and neck, liver or kidney cancer. Both conserved end residues are part of each CDR3. D genes are given only for firm matches. Where a row states a size, it is once, few, many or the class of an expanded clone; other rows omit it.

>-|TRBD1|TRBV28|TRBJ2-3
TGTGCCAGCAGTCCCTACCTCCGGACAGGGCCCACAGATACGCAGTATTTT
CASSPYLRTGPTDTQYF
>once|-|TRBV6-4|TRBJ2-2
TGTGCCAGCAGTGAAACAGGGTTAACCGGGGAGCTGTTTTTT
CASSETGLTGELFF
>-|-|TRBV29-1|TRBJ2-1
TGCAGCGTATCACAGGGTCCCGATGAGCAGTTCTTC
CSVSQGPDEQFF
>-|-|TRBV19|TRBJ2-6
TGTGCCAGTAGTATCAGGGGAGGTGGGGCCAACGTCCTGACTTTC
CASSIRGGGANVLTF
>-|TRBD2|TRBV2|TRBJ2-5
TGTGCCAGCACAAGTCTAGCGGGAGGTAAAGAGACCCAGTACTTC
CASTSLAGGKETQYF
>-|TRBD2|TRBV5-1|TRBJ2-1
TGCGCCAGCACCCGGGGGGGAAATGAGCAGTTCTTC
CASTRGGNEQFF
>-|-|TRBV6-1|TRBJ1-5
TGTGCCAGCAGTGGGATAAGAGGTAGGGGCGGCAATCAGCCCCAGCATTTT
CASSGIRGRGGNQPQHF
>few|TRBD1|TRBV28|TRBJ1-5
TGTGCCAGCAGTTGGACAGGGGGACTCAATCAGCCCCAGCATTTT
CASSWTGGLNQPQHF
>-|TRBD1|TRBV6-4|TRBJ1-1
TGTGCCAGCAGTGACTCTTTCCCAGGACAGGGGCCTAATCAAGGCGCTGAAGCTTTCTTT
CASSDSFPGQGPNQGAEAFF
>-|-|TRBV15|TRBJ1-5
TGTGCCACCAGCAGAGACTCCAACACAGGGATAGGCAATCAGCCCCAGCATTTT
CATSRDSNTGIGNQPQHF
>few|-|TRBV29-1|TRBJ1-1
TGCAGCGTTGGGCGGATGAACACTGAAGCTTTCTTT
CSVGRMNTEAFF
>-|TRBD1|TRBV5-1|TRBJ1-2
TGCGCCAGCAGCCAAAACACAGGGGGCGATACCTACGGCTACACCTTC
CASSQNTGGDTYGYTF
>-|-|TRBV21-1|TRBJ2-1
TGTGCCAGCAGCAGAGGCCGGACCCGACTAGCCGAGAACAATGAGCAGTTCTTC
CASSRGRTRLAENNEQFF
>-|-|TRBV13|TRBJ1-2
TGTGCCAGCAGCTTGAACAGGGAGGGCTACACCTTC
CASSLNREGYTF
>once|-|TRBV19|TRBJ2-7
TGTGCCAGTACGGTCTACGAGCAGTACTTC
CASTVYEQYF
>-|TRBD1|TRBV27|TRBJ1-5
TGTGCCAGCAGGACTAGACAGGGTAGCAATCAGCCCCAGCATTTT
CASRTRQGSNQPQHF
>few|-|TRBV7-9|TRBJ1-2
TGTGCCAGCAGCTTCTTGCCGCAGGACTATGGCTACACCTTC
CASSFLPQDYGYTF
>-|TRBD1|TRBV6-1|TRBJ1-2
TGTGCCAGCAGTGACCAGGGGGCAGTCTATGGCTACACCTTC
CASSDQGAVYGYTF
>-|-|TRBV2|TRBJ1-5
TGTGCCAGCAGTGAACCTTATCAGCCCCAGCATTTT
CASSEPYQPQHF
>once|-|TRBV7-9|TRBJ1-4
TGTGCCAGCAGCCGTCCAACAACAGGGTTCGATGAAAAACTGTTTTTT
CASSRPTTGFDEKLFF
>-|TRBD1|TRBV7-8|TRBJ1-5
TGTGCCAGCAGCTTATTTGGGGGACAGACAGGGCAGCCCCAGCATTTT
CASSLFGGQTGQPQHF
>-|TRBD2|TRBV5-1|TRBJ2-3
TGCGCCAGCAGGGGGACTAGCGGTTCTATAGATACGCAGTATTTT
CASRGTSGSIDTQYF
>medium-sized|-|TRBV4-2|TRBJ1-1
TGTGCCAGCAGCCAAGATCCCAGGGCGAACACTGAAGCTTTCTTT
CASSQDPRANTEAFF
>-|TRBD1|TRBV6-6|TRBJ1-1
TGTGCCAGCAGTTCGGACAGGGGGCAGAACACTGAAGCTTTCTTT
CASSSDRGQNTEAFF
>-|TRBD1|TRBV5-1|TRBJ2-5
TGCGCCAGCAGCTTGGAAGGGGGCATCCAAGAGACCCAGTACTTC
CASSLEGGIQETQYF
>-|-|TRBV7-2|TRBJ2-7
TGTGCCAGCAGCTTTGAAGTAAACTACGAGCAGTACTTC
CASSFEVNYEQYF
>-|-|TRBV4-1|TRBJ1-2
TGCGCCAGCAGCCAGGGGATGACAGCTAACTATGGCTACACCTTC
CASSQGMTANYGYTF
>-|-|TRBV6-1|TRBJ2-7
TGTGCCAGCAGTGAAGAGTTCAGGACAGACTCCTACGAGCAGTACTTC
CASSEEFRTDSYEQYF
>-|TRBD1|TRBV4-3|TRBJ2-6
TGCGCCAGCAGTCAGGACAGGGCCTACTCTGGGGCCAACGTCCTGACTTTC
CASSQDRAYSGANVLTF
>-|-|TRBV6-1|TRBJ1-1
TGTGCCAGCAGTTGGTATCGGAACACTGAAGCTTTCTTT
CASSWYRNTEAFF
>-|-|TRBV7-8|TRBJ1-2
TGTGCCAGCAGCTTAGCGGTCGGCCCTGGAGGTGGCTACACCTTC
CASSLAVGPGGGYTF
>few|TRBD1|TRBV10-2|TRBJ1-1
TGCGCCAGCAGAGATATTGGGACAGGCAATGAAGCTTTCTTT
CASRDIGTGNEAFF
>-|TRBD2|TRBV5-4|TRBJ2-3
TGTGCCAGCAGCTCCCTCGGACTAGCGGGGGACACAGATACGCAGTATTTT
CASSSLGLAGDTDTQYF
>-|-|TRBV9|TRBJ1-2
TGTGCCAGCAGCGTAGGGCAGGCCTCTAACTATGGCTACACCTTC
CASSVGQASNYGYTF
>-|-|TRBV13|TRBJ2-1
TGTGCCAGCAGCCGAGGATCCGGGACGGACAATGAGCAGTTCTTC
CASSRGSGTDNEQFF
>-|TRBD2|TRBV19|TRBJ2-1
TGTGCCAGTAGTATAGTTCTTCGGCGGGAGATGGGCAATGAGCAGTTCTTC
CASSIVLRREMGNEQFF
>-|-|TRBV15|TRBJ1-5
TGTGCCACCAGCAGAGATCTAGGGGCCGGTCAGCCCCAGCATTTT
CATSRDLGAGQPQHF
>once|-|TRBV7-9|TRBJ2-1
TGTGCCAGCAGCCCCCCAGGGGGAGGGCCAAATGAGCAGTTCTTC
CASSPPGGGPNEQFF
>-|TRBD2|TRBV9|TRBJ2-1
TGTGCCAGCAGCGTCTCGTCGGGAGGGTTCATTACCTACAATGAGCAGTTCTTC
CASSVSSGGFITYNEQFF
>-|-|TRBV7-2|TRBJ2-1
TGTGCCAGCAGCCTCGGGACCCTCTCCTACAATGAGCAGTTCTTC
CASSLGTLSYNEQFF
>-|TRBD1|TRBV27|TRBJ2-5
TGTGCCAGCAGTCGGGACAGTGGGGAGACCCAGTACTTC
CASSRDSGETQYF
>-|TRBD1|TRBV7-9|TRBJ2-5
TGTGCCAGCACCGACAGGGCCCGGGAGACCCAGTACTTC
CASTDRARETQYF
>-|-|TRBV5-4|TRBJ2-3
TGTGCCAGCAGCTTGGCCCCTACTTGGGATTCAGATACGCAGTATTTT
CASSLAPTWDSDTQYF
>-|-|TRBV28|TRBJ2-2
TGTGCCAGCAGTTTTCTCGCAAACACCGGGGAGCTGTTTTTT
CASSFLANTGELFF
>-|-|TRBV4-3|TRBJ1-5
TGCGCCAGCAGCCAAGATAAAGGGAAGTATCAGCCCCAGCATTTT
CASSQDKGKYQPQHF
>-|-|TRBV7-9|TRBJ2-1
TGTGCCAGCAGTTTTAGGGAAAATGAGCAGTTCTTC
CASSFRENEQFF
>few|-|TRBV7-9|TRBJ2-2
TGTGCCAGCAGGAGAGGCGCCGGGGAGCTGTTTTTT
CASRRGAGELFF
>few|TRBD1|TRBV28|TRBJ1-2
TGTGCCAGCAGTCCAGGACGGACAGGGGGCGCGCAATATGGCTACACCTTC
CASSPGRTGGAQYGYTF
>few|TRBD1|TRBV19|TRBJ2-5
TGTGCCAGTAGCTTAATGCTAACGGGACAGGGCATCGAGACCCAGTACTTC
CASSLMLTGQGIETQYF
>-|-|TRBV2|TRBJ2-7
TGTGCCAGCAGTGAACAGCCGGGGCGCATCTACGAGCAGTACTTC
CASSEQPGRIYEQYF
>few|-|TRBV5-1|TRBJ1-2
TGCGCCAGCAGCTTGTTGCCGGGAGATGGCTACACCTTC
CASSLLPGDGYTF
>many|TRBD1|TRBV6-6|TRBJ1-2
TGTGCCAGCAGTTATAGTAAAGGGGGCATGGGCTACACCTTC
CASSYSKGGMGYTF
>-|-|TRBV18|TRBJ2-3
TGTGCCAGCTCATCCCCTAGGGTGACAGATACGCAGTATTTT
CASSSPRVTDTQYF
>-|TRBD1|TRBV6-1|TRBJ2-7
TGTGCCAGCAGCACCAGGGACAGGGGGGCCTACGAGCAGTACTTC
CASSTRDRGAYEQYF
>-|-|TRBV9|TRBJ2-2
TGTGCCAGCAGCGTAGGGAACGGGGAGCTGTTTTTT
CASSVGNGELFF
>-|-|TRBV19|TRBJ2-7
TGTGCCAGTAGCCTAGGCGATCACGAGCAGTACTTC
CASSLGDHEQYF
>-|-|TRBV20-1|TRBJ2-1
TGCAGTGCTAGGTATAATGAGCAGTTCTTC
CSARYNEQFF
>-|-|TRBV12-5|TRBJ2-6
TGTGCTAGTGGTTTGGGGTCCTCTGGGGCCAACGTCCTGACTTTC
CASGLGSSGANVLTF